Sequencing of this T cell receptor beta chain was carried out in a study of control samples from healthy donors and cancer patients (TCRdb year 2020). V ends up 4 bases short and J 6 bases short, with an unmatched junction base count of 7. The CDR3 holds 15 amino acids from the cysteine to the phenylalanine. Only the CDR3 part of the read is kept: 45 bases, read in frame from the first base. Via the germline V gene (reference sequence), CDR1 is SGHNT and CDR2 YYREEE. Remarks on this clone: Its antigen is unknown. Base qualities are not recorded, but no much larger clone differs from it by a single base.

The library was built by means of the immunoSEQ multiplex PCR assay. TCRdb retrieved this table from immuneACCESS and kept in-frame rearrangements only. Not all clones are present; in checked studies, unresolved V genes account for under half, and no reason is known for the remainder. This sample holds 100,000 to 150,000 clones; around 89% were observed only once. The ten top clones hold almost 40% of the sample. Recombination connected TRBV5-4 to TRBJ2-2, and TRBD2 aligns with 9 junction nucleotides. The origin of this receptor is a man aged 45 to 65 in good health. Sequencing was done on a sample of blood. In nucleotides, the sequence is TGTGCCAGCAGCGCGCTAGCGGGGTTCGCCGGGGAGCTGTTTTTT. It encodes CASSALAGFAGELFF.